One and the same sample provided the 9 T cell receptor beta chains below, sequenced in a study of T-cell memory formation after mild COVID-19 (dated by TCRdb to about 2021). Receptor libraries were prepared by 5' RACE. These reads were obtained on an Illumina NovaSeq 6000. Using fastp trimming at Q25 and MiXCR clonotype assembly, TCRdb reanalyzed the public sequencing data and kept in-frame beta chains. Rows are unified per CDR3 protein, each entry keeping the most common DNA and genes. The sample table contains approximately 260,000 distinct CDR3 sequences; only one count was recorded for roughly 18% of them. The top ten clones comprise 20% to 25% of the sample. The sequenced sample was PBMCs or a T cell subset sorted from them (not recorded which). The receptors shown here come from a man younger than 30 who had mild COVID-19 (a few samples of this study predate the infection). The sample titles of this study are shuffled in the database, so cell type and time point are left out; the donor was told from shared clones.

This clonotype has a handful of counts. V is TRBV20-1 and J is TRBJ1-1; D gene unclear. The CDR3 is 11 residues long. Germline-derived CDR1 and CDR2 are DFQATT and SNEGSKA (reference sequence). V lost 5 bases to trimming and J lost 1 base, with 5 bases between them. CDR3 protein: CSAVRNTEAFF. The CDR3 DNA is TGCAGTGCTGTTCGGAACACTGAAGCTTTCTTT.

The chain is built from TRBV5-6 and TRBJ2-1, with 8 bases identical to TRBD2. The CDR3 loop spans 13 amino acids. Germline loops: CDR1 SGHDT, CDR2 YYEEEE. The V segment lost 5 bases and the J segment 9 bases; nucleotides outside the gene matches: 7. The chain's CDR3 is CASSTLAGGEQFF. Here the CDR3 DNA reads TGTGCCAGCAGTACGCTAGCGGGCGGTGAGCAGTTCTTC. The full variable domain, rest sourced from reference TRBV5-6 and TRBJ2-1, is DAGVTQSPTHLIKTRGQQVTLRCSPKSGHDTVSWYQQALGQGPQFIFQYYEEEERQRGNFPDRFSGHQFPNYSSELNVNALLLGDSALYLCASSTLAGGEQFFGPGTRLTVL.

This clonotype was detected only a few times. The rearrangement uses TRBV12-3 or TRBV12-4 and TRBJ2-7; D is possibly TRBD2 (7 bases). V was pared by 2 bases and J by 0 bases, with 14 bases between. The CDR3 has 16 residues. The CDR3 region has the DNA TGTGCCAGCAGTTTAAGCGAGGGGGAGGGCTCCTACGAGCAGTACGTC. Amino acids: CASSLSEGEGSYEQYV.

J is TRBJ1-1 and V is TRBV6-6, with 7 bases that match TRBD1. In germline, CDR1 is MNHNY, CDR2 SVGAGI (reference sequence). V shed 5 bases, J shed 0 bases, and the junction held 3 bases outside the gene matches. The CDR3 totals 14 residues. Here the CDR3 reads CASSGGTVNTEAFF. CDR3 bases: TGTGCCAGCAGTGGGGGGACAGTGAACACTGAAGCTTTCTTT.

This clonotype was seen more than once but under ten times. V is TRBV20-1 and J is TRBJ2-7; tentatively, D is TRBD1 (6 bases). This CDR3 contains 15 residues. Germline V lookup: CDR1 DFQATT, CDR2 SNEGSKA (reference sequence). Between the trimmed V and J ends, which lost 2 bases and 4 bases, there was a span of 18 bases. The CDR3 spells CSARLVQGALYEQYV. The CDR3 DNA follows: TGCAGTGCTAGATTAGTACAGGGAGCCCTTTACGAGCAGTACGTC.

J is TRBJ2-3 and V is TRBV7-3; perhaps TRBD1 as D (5 bases). Trimming shortened V by 2 bases and J by 4 bases, and 10 bases separated the two germline ends. CDR1 and CDR2 (germline): SGHTA, FQGTGA. This CDR3 region has 14 residues. The CDR3 DNA reads as TGTGCCAGCAGCTTAGTAGGGGCGGCAGATACGCAGTATTTT. Translated: CASSLVGAADTQYF. Full variable domain (rest looked up from reference TRBV7-3 and TRBJ2-3): GAGVSQTPSNKVTEKGKYVELRCDPISGHTALYWYRQSLGQGPEFLIYFQGTGAADDSGLPNDRFFAVRPEGSVSTLKIQRTERGDSAVYLCASSLVGAADTQYFGPGTRLTVL.

J is TRBJ1-1 and V is TRBV5-1; D call uncertain. This CDR3 contains 14 residues. Germline CDR1 SGHRS, CDR2 YFSETQ. The ends were cut back, 2 bases at V and 6 bases at J, with 14 bases in the middle. CDR3 loop: CASSFVLSGSEAFF. The CDR3 nucleotides read TGCGCCAGCAGCTTCGTCTTGTCGGGCTCTGAAGCTTTCTTT.

The sample holds a few counts of this clonotype. CDR3 nucleotide sequence: TGCGCCAGCAGCCAGCCCGGGAGGGGGCATGGCTACACCTTC. The encoded protein is CASSQPGRGHGYTF. The chain uses TRBV4-1 and TRBJ1-2; 7 nucleotides align to TRBD1. This CDR3 region has 14 residues. Germline loops: CDR1 MGHRA, CDR2 YSYEKL. Unmatched junction bases numbered 7, after V lost 3 bases and J lost 6 bases.

This clonotype was observed once. This sequence joins TRBV20-1 and TRBJ1-5; no definite D call. Germline loops: CDR1 DFQATT, CDR2 SNEGSKA (reference sequence). The CDR3 is made up of 9 amino acids. The germline V and J ends were trimmed by 8 bases and 5 bases, with 4 bases remaining between them. The CDR3 region is CSLHQPQHF. The CDR3 DNA is TGCAGTCTTCATCAGCCCCAGCATTTT.